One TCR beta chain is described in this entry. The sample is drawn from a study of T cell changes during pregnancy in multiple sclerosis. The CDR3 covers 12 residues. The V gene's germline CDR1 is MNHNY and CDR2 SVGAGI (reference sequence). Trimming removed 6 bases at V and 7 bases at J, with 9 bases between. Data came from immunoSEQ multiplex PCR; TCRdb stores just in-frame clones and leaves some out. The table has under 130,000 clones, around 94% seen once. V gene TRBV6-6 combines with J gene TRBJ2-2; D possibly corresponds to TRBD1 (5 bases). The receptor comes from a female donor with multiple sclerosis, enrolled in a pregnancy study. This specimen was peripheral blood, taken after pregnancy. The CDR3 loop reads CASSQGIGELFF. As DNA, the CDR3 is TGTGCCAGCAGCCAGGGAATCGGGGAGCTGTTTTTT.